This T cell receptor beta chain was profiled in a study of radiotherapy plus CTLA-4 blockade in lung cancer. Across the study: Objective responses were documented in about 19% of patients, with disease control in approximately 31%. General study results and limits: Tumor-derived TCR clones expanded in blood after radiotherapy plus ipilimumab. Early clone dynamics of blood T cells, plus interferon-beta, reportedly predicted response best.

This clone was detected once. Its antigen is as yet unknown. The CDR3 extends over 13 amino acids. Looked up from germline, CDR1 is SGHNT and CDR2 is YENEEA. The ends were cut back, 2 bases at V and 6 bases at J, with 11 bases in the middle. Focal radiation was given together with CTLA-4 blockade (ipilimumab) to patients with chemo-refractory metastatic non-small-cell lung cancer. Sequencing used immunoSEQ multiplex PCR; TCRdb keeps in-frame clones, though not all of them. Among some 49,000 clones listed, more than 75% were seen once. Here the sequenced sample was peripheral blood, taken from a patient treated with radiotherapy plus ipilimumab. This chain links TRBV11-3 with TRBJ2-7; D not certain. The source of this sequence is a human donor with non-small cell lung cancer whose response to radiotherapy plus ipilimumab could not be evaluated. This CDR3 reads CASSLYEIGEQYF. Written as DNA, the CDR3 is TGTGCCAGCAGCTTATATGAGATCGGCGAGCAGTACTTC.